These T cell receptor beta chains were read from a single sample in a study of siplizumab effects on memory and regulatory T cells. Assay used: immunoSEQ multiplex PCR; TCRdb lists only in-frame clones, some missing. The sample has some 100,000 clones; over 95% are singletons. The specimen sequenced was naive CD4+ T cells sorted from blood. These receptors originate from a human donor in good health. The CDR3 runs from the conserved cysteine through the conserved F or W. A D gene is named only where the DNA matches it firmly. Only some rows state a clone size, as once, few, many or a class for expanded clones.

TRBJ2-7,.,.,TRBV30,13,TGTGCCTGGAGGGGGCACTACCTCTACGAGCAGTACTTC,CAWRGHYLYEQYF
TRBJ2-4,.,.,TRBV2,16,TGTGCCAGCAGTACCGACGCCTTACTAGCCAAAAACATTCAGTACTTC,CASSTDALLAKNIQYF
TRBJ1-2,.,.,TRBV18,12,TGTGCCAGCTCACCACAGGGGGGTGGCTACACCTTC,CASSPQGGGYTF
TRBJ1-1,.,TRBD1,TRBV7-6,16,TGTGCCAGCAGCTCCCAGGGGACAGGGTTTGGCACTGAAGCTTTCTTT,CASSSQGTGFGTEAFF
TRBJ2-7,.,.,TRBV6-1,11,TGTGCCGGCCAAGGGTATGGAGAGCAGTACTTC,CAGQGYGEQYF
TRBJ2-1,once,TRBD2,TRBV4-3,17,TGCGCCAGCAGCTATAGCGGGGGAACAAGCTCCTACAATGAGCAGTTCTTC,CASSYSGGTSSYNEQFF
TRBJ1-5,.,.,TRBV12-5,18,TGTGCTAGTGGTTTGGTTCGAGTTGGCACCCATAGCAATCAGCCCCAGCATTTT,CASGLVRVGTHSNQPQHF
TRBJ2-3,.,.,TRBV5-1,14,TGCGCCACCTCAGTGGATTCTAGCACAGATACGCAGTATTTT,CATSVDSSTDTQYF
TRBJ1-1,few,.,TRBV7-3,16,TGTGCCAGCAGCTTATTGAAGGGTGTAAAGCACACTGAAGCTTTCTTT,CASSLLKGVKHTEAFF
TRBJ2-1,.,.,TRBV5-1,15,TGCGCCAGCAGCTTGGCGTCGGGCAATAACAATGAGCAGTTCTTC,CASSLASGNNNEQFF
TRBJ1-5,once,.,TRBV6-5,13,TGTGCCAGCAGTGAAGCATTCCCTCAGCCCCAGCATTTT,CASSEAFPQPQHF
TRBJ1-5,.,.,TRBV19,15,TGTGCCAGTAGGGATACAGGATATAGCAATCAGCCCCAGCATTTT,CASRDTGYSNQPQHF
TRBJ1-6,.,.,TRBV5-1,16,TGCGCCAGCAGCGGGACCAGTAGCTCCTATAATTCACCCCTCCACTTT,CASSGTSSSYNSPLHF
TRBJ1-5,.,.,TRBV18,13,TGTGCCAGCTCACCAGCCTTAAATCAGCCCCAGCATTTT,CASSPALNQPQHF
TRBJ1-1,.,.,TRBV19,13,TGTGCCAGTGGTGACGGACTGAACACTGAAGCTTTCTTT,CASGDGLNTEAFF
TRBJ2-5,.,TRBD2,TRBV30,14,TGTGCCTGGAGGGATAGCGGGGGGAGAGAGACCCAGTACTTC,CAWRDSGGRETQYF
TRBJ2-1,.,.,TRBV6-1,14,TGTGCCAGCAATTCGGCGGAATCCTACAATGAGCAGTTCTTC,CASNSAESYNEQFF
TRBJ2-3,.,.,TRBV5-4,12,TGTGCCAGCAGGGGGGGTACAGATACGCAGTATTTT,CASRGGTDTQYF
TRBJ2-1,.,.,TRBV5-1,14,TGCGCCAGCAGCCCGGGGTGGAAGTTCCATGAGCAGTTCTTC,CASSPGWKFHEQFF
TRBJ1-2,.,TRBD1,TRBV19,15,TGTGCCAGTAGTTCCATACCGGGACAGGGCTATGGCTACACCTTC,CASSSIPGQGYGYTF
TRBJ2-5,.,.,TRBV11-3,14,TGTGCCAGCAGCTTAAAAGCAGGCCAAGAGACCCAGTACTTC,CASSLKAGQETQYF